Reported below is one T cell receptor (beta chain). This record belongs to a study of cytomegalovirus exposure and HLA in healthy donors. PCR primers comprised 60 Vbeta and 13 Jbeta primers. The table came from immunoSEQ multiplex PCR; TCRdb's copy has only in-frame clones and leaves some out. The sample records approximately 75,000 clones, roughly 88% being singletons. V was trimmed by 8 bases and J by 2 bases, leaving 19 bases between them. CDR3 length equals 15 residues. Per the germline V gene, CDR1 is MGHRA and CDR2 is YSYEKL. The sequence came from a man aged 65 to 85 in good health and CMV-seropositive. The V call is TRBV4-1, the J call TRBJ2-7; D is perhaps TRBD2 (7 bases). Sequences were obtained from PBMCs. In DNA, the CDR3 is TGCGCCAGCTCCCGGGGGGCGGGGGAGACCTACGAGCAGTACTTC. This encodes CASSRGAGETYEQYF.